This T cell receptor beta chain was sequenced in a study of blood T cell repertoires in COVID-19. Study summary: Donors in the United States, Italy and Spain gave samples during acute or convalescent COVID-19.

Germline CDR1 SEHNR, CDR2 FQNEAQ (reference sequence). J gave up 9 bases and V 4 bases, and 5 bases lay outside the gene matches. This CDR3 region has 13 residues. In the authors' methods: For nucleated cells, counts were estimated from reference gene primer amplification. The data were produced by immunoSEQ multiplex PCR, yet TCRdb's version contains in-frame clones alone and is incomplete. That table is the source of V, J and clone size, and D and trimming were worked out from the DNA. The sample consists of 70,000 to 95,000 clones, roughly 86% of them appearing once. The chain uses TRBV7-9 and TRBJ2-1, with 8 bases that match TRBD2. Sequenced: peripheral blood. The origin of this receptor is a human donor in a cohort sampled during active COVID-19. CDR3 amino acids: CASSWTSQGEQFF. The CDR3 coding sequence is TGTGCCAGCAGCTGGACTAGCCAGGGTGAGCAGTTCTTC.